This TCR beta chain appears in the sequencing data of a study of shared clonotypes between healthy human individuals. V lost 7 bases and J 7 bases, leaving 14 bases between the germline ends. The CDR3 length is 12 residues. The V gene's germline CDR1 is LGHNT and CDR2 FRNRAP. This table comes from immunoSEQ multiplex PCR, and its TCRdb copy is limited to in-frame clones, with some not included. The profile shows hundreds of thousands of clones, 90% to 95% of them singletons. Positively selected for CCR7, the CD45RO-negative cells used as naive CD8 cells excluded terminally differentiated effector memory CD45RA+ cells.

The chain employs TRBV12-5 and TRBJ2-7, with TRBD1 as a possible D gene (5 bases). The origin of this receptor is a young man in good health. Sequencing used naive CD8+ T cells sorted from blood. The CDR3, as DNA: TGTGCTAGTGCCTTTCAGGGCCAAGAGCAGTACTTC. Translated, it gives CASAFQGQEQYF. Supplemented by reference TRBV12-5 and TRBJ2-7, the full variable domain reads DARVTQTPRHKVTEMGQEVTMRCQPILGHNTVFWYRQTMMQGLELLAYFRNRAPLDDSGMPKDRFSAEMPDATLATLKIQPSEPRDSAVYFCASAFQGQEQYFGPGTRLTVT.